Listed below are T cell receptor beta chains from one sample, sequenced in a study of blood T cell repertoires in COVID-19. Profiling relied on immunoSEQ multiplex PCR, and the TCRdb table lists in-frame clones only, not all of them. The sample shows about 130,000 clones, roughly four fifths of them seen only once. The sequenced sample was PBMCs or T cells enriched from blood (not recorded which). These TCRs come from a man younger than 40 who had recovered from COVID-19. Both conserved end residues are part of each CDR3. The order of the fields is clone size, D gene, J gene, V gene, CDR3 DNA, CDR3 protein. D genes are given only for firm matches. Some rows have no size entry. The others give once, few or many, or a class for an expanded clone.

NA NA TRBJ1-1 TRBV7-9 TGTGCCAGCAGGTTCGCCCGGGACACATCGAACACTGAAGCTTTCTTT CASRFARDTSNTEAFF
NA NA TRBJ1-5 TRBV30 TGTGCCTGGAGTTCTTTTAGCAATCAGCCCCAGCATTTT CAWSSFSNQPQHF
NA NA TRBJ2-2 TRBV10-2 TGCGCCAGCGGGCGGGAGAACACCGGGGAGCTGTTTTTT CASGRENTGELFF
NA TRBD1 TRBJ2-1 TRBV7-8 TGTGCCAGCAGCTTACAAGGGGGCTGGTCGTCCTACAATGAGCAGTTCTTC CASSLQGGWSSYNEQFF
NA NA TRBJ1-1 TRBV7-9 TGTGCCAGCAGCTTTACAGGGATCACTGAAGCTTTCTTT CASSFTGITEAFF
once TRBD1 TRBJ1-5 TRBV2 TGTGCCAGCTATTCCGACAGGGTAGGGGACTGGAGCAATCAGCCCCAGCATTTT CASYSDRVGDWSNQPQHF
NA TRBD1 TRBJ1-2 TRBV2 TGTGCCAGTTGGCAGGGGGCCGGCTATGGCTACACCTTC CASWQGAGYGYTF
NA NA TRBJ1-2 TRBV19 TGTGCCAGTAGTGTAAACGGCGGCAATGGCTACACCTTC CASSVNGGNGYTF
NA TRBD2 TRBJ2-1 TRBV5-4 TGTGCCAGCAGCCTTGGGGGTAGCGGGAATGAGCAGTTCTTC CASSLGGSGNEQFF
NA TRBD1 TRBJ2-7 TRBV29-1 TGCAGCGCTTCGGGACAGGGGCCCGACGAGCAGTACTTC CSASGQGPDEQYF
NA NA TRBJ1-4 TRBV5-1 TGCGCCAGCAGCTTACAGGGTGGGGGTAATGAAAAACTGTTTTTT CASSLQGGGNEKLFF
few NA TRBJ2-7 TRBV29-1 TGCAGCGTTGTGGCGGGCACCAGAAGAGGCGAGCAGTACTTC CSVVAGTRRGEQYF
once NA TRBJ1-4 TRBV18 TGTGCCAGCTCACCACTCCGGGGGGCGCAGGAAAAACTGTTTTTT CASSPLRGAQEKLFF
NA NA TRBJ1-6 TRBV19 TGTGCCAGTAGTATAGCAGGGCGGAGAGATAATTCACCCCTCCACTTT CASSIAGRRDNSPLHF
few NA TRBJ1-1 TRBV7-9 TGTGCCAGCAGCTTAGCTGCCAGGGAAACTGAAGCTTTCTTT CASSLAARETEAFF
NA TRBD1 TRBJ1-4 TRBV6-5 TGTGCCAGCAAGGACAGGAACCAAAAACTGTTTTTT CASKDRNQKLFF
NA TRBD2 TRBJ2-1 TRBV10-3 TGTGCCATCAGTGACCCGGGACTAGAGTACAATGAGCAGTTCTTC CAISDPGLEYNEQFF
NA NA TRBJ1-2 TRBV19 TGTGCCAGTAGTATAGGCAGGGACTATGGCTACACCTTC CASSIGRDYGYTF
NA NA TRBJ2-3 TRBV20-1 TGCAGTGCTAGTGCGTTCAGGAGCACAGATACGCAGTATTTT CSASAFRSTDTQYF
NA NA TRBJ1-1 TRBV28 TGTGCCAGCAGTTTGGAGGGCACTGAAGCTTTCTTT CASSLEGTEAFF
once TRBD2 TRBJ2-2 TRBV5-1 TGCGCCAGCAGCCCACTAGCGGGCACCGGGGAGCTGTTTTTT CASSPLAGTGELFF
NA NA TRBJ2-1 TRBV6-5 TGTGCCAGCAGCCTTGACACCCCAGCCGCCAATGAGCAGTTCTTC CASSLDTPAANEQFF
few NA TRBJ2-3 TRBV29-1 TGCAGCGCTCGTCGGTTAGCGGAGCGTTCGGATACGCAGTATTTT CSARRLAERSDTQYF
NA NA TRBJ1-1 TRBV7-9 TGTGCCAGCAGCTCTACAGGGCGGGAGGCTTTCTTT CASSSTGREAFF
NA TRBD1 TRBJ1-2 TRBV7-9 TGTGCCAGCAGTTTACCGGGACAGATAACTAACTATGGCTACACCTTC CASSLPGQITNYGYTF
NA NA TRBJ1-2 TRBV12-5 TGTGCTAGTGGTTTGGGCGCGACAGGAAGTCGATATGGCTACACCTTC CASGLGATGSRYGYTF
NA TRBD1 TRBJ1-2 TRBV5-4 TGTGCCAGCAGCTTTGACGGGACAGGTGGAGTTGGCTACACCTTC CASSFDGTGGVGYTF
once TRBD2 TRBJ2-4 TRBV10-3 TGTGCCATCAGTGAGGCCAGCGGGGGGGCCAAAAACATTCAGTACTTC CAISEASGGAKNIQYF
NA NA TRBJ1-3 TRBV28 TGTGCTAGCACCCCCCCGGGTCCTGGAAACACCATATATTTT CASTPPGPGNTIYF
NA NA TRBJ2-5 TRBV9 TGTGCCAGCAGCATGACGGGGTTGGAGACCCAGTACTTC CASSMTGLETQYF
NA NA TRBJ1-2 TRBV29-1 TGCAGCGTTGCCTCAGGCTATTATGGCTACACCTTC CSVASGYYGYTF
NA TRBD1 TRBJ1-1 TRBV6-5 TGTGCCAGCAGTAACCGACAGGGAGAGGGCACTGAAGCTTTCTTT CASSNRQGEGTEAFF
NA TRBD2 TRBJ2-2 TRBV6-6 TGTGCCACCCTTACCAAGCGGGGGAACACCGGGGAGCTGTTTTTT CATLTKRGNTGELFF
NA TRBD1 TRBJ1-6 TRBV3-1/TRBV3-2 TGTGCCAGCAGCCCCCGGACAGGGCATTCACCCCTCCACTTT CASSPRTGHSPLHF
NA TRBD2 TRBJ2-1 TRBV10-3 TGTGCCATCAGGAGCGGGACGCGGAACAATGAGCAGTTCTTC CAIRSGTRNNEQFF
NA TRBD1 TRBJ1-1 TRBV11-2 TGTGCCAGCAGCTTAGGGCCAGCAGGGGGCTCCGGCGGCACTGAAGCTTTCTTT CASSLGPAGGSGGTEAFF
NA NA TRBJ1-3 TRBV6-5 TGTGCCAGCAGAACCTCGGGGGGCTCTGGAAACACCATATATTTT CASRTSGGSGNTIYF
NA NA TRBJ1-1 TRBV10-1 TGCGCCAGCAGTGTAAACAGGGCGAACACTGAAGCTTTCTTT CASSVNRANTEAFF
once NA TRBJ1-2 TRBV4-1 TGCGCCAGCAGCCCGGTGGGGGGTGGGGGCTACACCTTC CASSPVGGGGYTF
once TRBD2 TRBJ2-1 TRBV10-3 TGTGCCATCAGTGAGTCGACTAGCGGGGGAAATGAGCAGTTCTTC CAISESTSGGNEQFF
NA NA TRBJ2-5 TRBV13 TGTGCCAGCAGCTTGGAGGGCCGGGAGACCCAGTACTTC CASSLEGRETQYF
NA TRBD2 TRBJ2-5 TRBV7-2 TGTGCCAGCAGTGGAGGTGGACTAGCGGGGGGAGGTGAGACCCAGTACTTC CASSGGGLAGGGETQYF
few TRBD2 TRBJ2-1 TRBV5-4 TGTGCCAGCAGCTCCAAACTAGCGGAGCCATACAATGAGCAGTTCTTC CASSSKLAEPYNEQFF
NA TRBD1 TRBJ1-4 TRBV3-1/TRBV3-2 TGTGCCAGCAGCCGGTGGGACAGGGATAATGAAAAACTGTTTTTT CASSRWDRDNEKLFF
once NA TRBJ2-3 TRBV6-5 TGTGCCAGCAGTTACAGCGGCCATAAAGCCACAGATACGCAGTATTTT CASSYSGHKATDTQYF
once NA TRBJ2-5 TRBV7-9 TGTGCCAGCAGCAGTCGGTGGCAAGAGACCCAGTACTTC CASSSRWQETQYF
NA NA TRBJ1-3 TRBV5-1 TGCGCCAGCAGCTCACAGGGATTTTCCGGAAACACCATATATTTT CASSSQGFSGNTIYF
NA NA TRBJ1-6 TRBV7-9 TGTGCCAGCAGCTTAGACACCAATTCACCCCTCCACTTT CASSLDTNSPLHF
once NA TRBJ2-5 TRBV7-2 TGTGCCAGCAGCTTAGCGGTGACGGACTGGGAGACCCAGTACTTC CASSLAVTDWETQYF
NA NA TRBJ2-1 TRBV5-6 TGTGCCAGCAGCTTGTCCTCGTTTCGAAGCAGGGTGGGGGGCAATGAGCAGTTCTTC CASSLSSFRSRVGGNEQFF
NA NA TRBJ1-1 TRBV5-4 TGTGCCAGCAGGGTGAGGGGGGGGAACACTGAAGCTTTCTTT CASRVRGGNTEAFF
NA TRBD1 TRBJ2-6 TRBV11-2 TGTGCCAGCACCCTTACAGGGGGGCGGTCAGGGGCCAACGTCCTGACTTTC CASTLTGGRSGANVLTF
NA NA TRBJ2-2 TRBV30 TGTGCCTGGAGTGGCTGGAGCTTGACCGGGGAGCTGTTTTTT CAWSGWSLTGELFF
NA TRBD1 TRBJ1-4 TRBV29-1 TGCAGCGTACTTTGGACAGGGACTAATGAAAAACTGTTTTTT CSVLWTGTNEKLFF
NA NA TRBJ1-2 TRBV5-1 TGCGCCAGCAGCCCCAGGCCGGAGGGCTATGGCTACACCTTC CASSPRPEGYGYTF
NA TRBD1 TRBJ2-5 TRBV2 TGTGCCAGCGAGTATCCGGGACAGGGGGAGACCCAGTACTTC CASEYPGQGETQYF
NA TRBD2 TRBJ2-3 TRBV11-2 TGTGCCAGCAGCTTAGGCCGATCGACTAGCGTTCCAGATACGCAGTATTTT CASSLGRSTSVPDTQYF